This paragraph covers one TCR beta chain sequence. The CDR3 extends over 15 amino acids. CDR1 is SEHNR, CDR2 FQNEAQ, per germline (reference sequence). The ends were cut back, 5 bases at V and 2 bases at J, with 10 bases in the middle. This specimen comes from a study of blood T cell repertoires in COVID-19. Across the whole study: Whether acute or convalescent, the COVID-19 samples came from the United States, Italy and Spain. The cDNA or gDNA used as material had been derived from T cells, B-cell-depleted T cells, or PBMCs.

The authors' processing: Amplification from reference gene primers served as the basis for estimated nucleated cell counts. Sequencing was performed with immunoSEQ multiplex PCR; in TCRdb, only in-frame clones are kept and a portion is missing. V and J calls plus clone size are reproduced from that table; the DNA served to infer D and trimming. The sample shows 150,000 to 200,000 clones, around 85% of them seen only once. V is TRBV7-9 and J is TRBJ2-6; TRBD2 is a possible D gene (6 bases). This TCR derives from a woman of 80 years or more with acute or convalescent COVID-19. The sequenced material came from peripheral blood. CDR3 coding DNA: TGTGCCAGCAGCAAGACTAGTCCTGGGGCCAACGTCCTGACTTTC. Residues: CASSKTSPGANVLTF.